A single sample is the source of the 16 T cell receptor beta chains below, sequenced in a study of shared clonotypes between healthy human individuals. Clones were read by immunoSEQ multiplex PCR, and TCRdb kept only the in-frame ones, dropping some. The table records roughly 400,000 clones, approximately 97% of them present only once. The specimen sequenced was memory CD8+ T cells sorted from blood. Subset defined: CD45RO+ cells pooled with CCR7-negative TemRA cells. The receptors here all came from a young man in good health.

CDR3 coding DNA: TGTGCCAGCAGCTTTACTAGCGAACTATACAATGAGCAGTTCTTC. Protein sequence: CASSFTSELYNEQFF. V usage is TRBV7-9 and J usage is TRBJ2-1; 7 bases map to TRBD2. J was trimmed by 4 bases and V by 3 bases; bases with no gene match: 6. The CDR3 spans 15 residues. CDR1 is SEHNR, CDR2 FQNEAQ, per germline (reference sequence).

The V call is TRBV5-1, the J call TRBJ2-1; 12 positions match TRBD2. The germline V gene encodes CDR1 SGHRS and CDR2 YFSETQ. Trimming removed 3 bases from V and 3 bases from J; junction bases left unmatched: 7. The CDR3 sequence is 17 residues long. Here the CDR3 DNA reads TGCGCCAGCAGCTGGCCCTCACTAGCGGGAGGCTACAATGAGCAGTTCTTC. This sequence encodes CASSWPSLAGGYNEQFF.

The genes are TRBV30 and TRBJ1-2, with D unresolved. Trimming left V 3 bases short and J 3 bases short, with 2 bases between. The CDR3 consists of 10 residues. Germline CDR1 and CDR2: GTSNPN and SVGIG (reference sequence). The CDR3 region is CAWRDYGYTF. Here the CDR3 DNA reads TGTGCCTGGAGGGACTATGGCTACACCTTC.

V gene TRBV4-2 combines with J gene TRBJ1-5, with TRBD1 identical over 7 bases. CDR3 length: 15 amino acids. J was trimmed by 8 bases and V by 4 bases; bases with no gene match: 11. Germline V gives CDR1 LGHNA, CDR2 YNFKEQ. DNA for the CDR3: TGTGCCAGCAGCCTCAGACAGGGATTGGCGGAGCCCCAGCATTTT. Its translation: CASSLRQGLAEPQHF.

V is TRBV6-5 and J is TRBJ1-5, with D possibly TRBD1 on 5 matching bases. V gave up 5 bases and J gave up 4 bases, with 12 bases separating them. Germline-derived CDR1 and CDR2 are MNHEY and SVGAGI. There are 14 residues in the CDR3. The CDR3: CASSPDRLNQPQHF. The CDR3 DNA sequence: TGTGCCAGCAGTCCAGACAGATTGAATCAGCCCCAGCATTTT.

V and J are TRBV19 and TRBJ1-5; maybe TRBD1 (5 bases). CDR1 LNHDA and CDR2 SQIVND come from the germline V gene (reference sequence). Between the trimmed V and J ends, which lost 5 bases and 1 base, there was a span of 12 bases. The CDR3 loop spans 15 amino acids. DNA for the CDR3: TGTGCCAGTAGTCAGGGATGGGTAAGCAATCAGCCCCAGCATTTT. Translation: CASSQGWVSNQPQHF.

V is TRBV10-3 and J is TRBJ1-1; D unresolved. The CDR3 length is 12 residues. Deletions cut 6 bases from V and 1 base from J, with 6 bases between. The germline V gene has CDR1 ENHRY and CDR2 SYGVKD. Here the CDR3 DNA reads TGTGCCATCAGGTCGGGGAACACTGAAGCTTTCTTT. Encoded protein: CAIRSGNTEAFF.

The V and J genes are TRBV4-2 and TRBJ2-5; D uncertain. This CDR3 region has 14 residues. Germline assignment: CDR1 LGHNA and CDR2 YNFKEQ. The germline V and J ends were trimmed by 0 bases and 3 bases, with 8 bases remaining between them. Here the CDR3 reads CASSQDKVEETQYF. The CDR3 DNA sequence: TGTGCCAGCAGCCAAGATAAAGTGGAAGAGACCCAGTACTTC.

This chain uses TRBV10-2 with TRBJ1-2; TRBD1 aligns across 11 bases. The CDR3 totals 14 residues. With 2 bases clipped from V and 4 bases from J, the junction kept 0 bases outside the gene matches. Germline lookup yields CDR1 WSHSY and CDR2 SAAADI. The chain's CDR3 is CASSEGTGGYGYTF. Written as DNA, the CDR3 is TGCGCCAGCAGTGAGGGGACAGGGGGCTATGGCTACACCTTC.

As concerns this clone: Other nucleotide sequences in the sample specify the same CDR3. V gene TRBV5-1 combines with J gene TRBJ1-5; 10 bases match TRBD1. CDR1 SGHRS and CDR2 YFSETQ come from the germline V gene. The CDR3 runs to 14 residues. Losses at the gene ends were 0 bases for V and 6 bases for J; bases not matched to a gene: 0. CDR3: CASSLGDRGQPQHF. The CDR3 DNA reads TGCGCCAGCAGCTTGGGGGACAGGGGTCAGCCCCAGCATTTT.

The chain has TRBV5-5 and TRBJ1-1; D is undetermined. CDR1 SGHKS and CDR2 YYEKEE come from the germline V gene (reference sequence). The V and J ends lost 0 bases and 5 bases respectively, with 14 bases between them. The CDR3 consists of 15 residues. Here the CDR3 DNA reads TGTGCCAGCAGCTTGGGGACGGAGATAGGTACTGAAGCTTTCTTT. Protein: CASSLGTEIGTEAFF.

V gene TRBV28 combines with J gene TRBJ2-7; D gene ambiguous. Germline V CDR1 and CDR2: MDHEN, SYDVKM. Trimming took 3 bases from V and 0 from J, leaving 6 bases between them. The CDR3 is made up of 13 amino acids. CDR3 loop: CASSFPDSYEQYF. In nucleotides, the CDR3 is TGTGCCAGCAGTTTCCCCGACTCCTACGAGCAGTACTTC.

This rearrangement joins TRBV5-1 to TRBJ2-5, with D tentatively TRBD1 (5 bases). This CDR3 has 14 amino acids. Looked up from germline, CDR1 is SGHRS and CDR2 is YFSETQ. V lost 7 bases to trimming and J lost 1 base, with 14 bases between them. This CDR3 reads CASSYGQPQETQYF. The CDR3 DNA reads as TGCGCCAGCTCCTATGGACAACCCCAAGAGACCCAGTACTTC.

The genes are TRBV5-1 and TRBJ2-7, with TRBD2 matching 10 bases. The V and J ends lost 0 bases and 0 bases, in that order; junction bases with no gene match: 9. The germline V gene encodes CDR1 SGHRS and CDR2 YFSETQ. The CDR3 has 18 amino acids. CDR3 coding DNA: TGCGCCAGCAGCTTGGGGACCAGACTAGCGGGTATCTCCTACGAGCAGTACTTC. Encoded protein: CASSLGTRLAGISYEQYF. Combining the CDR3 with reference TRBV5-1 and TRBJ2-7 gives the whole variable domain KAGVTQTPRYLIKTRGQQVTLSCSPISGHRSVSWYQQTPGQGLQFLFEYFSETQRNKGNFPGRFSGRQFSNSRSEMNVSTLELGDSALYLCASSLGTRLAGISYEQYFGPGTRLTVT.

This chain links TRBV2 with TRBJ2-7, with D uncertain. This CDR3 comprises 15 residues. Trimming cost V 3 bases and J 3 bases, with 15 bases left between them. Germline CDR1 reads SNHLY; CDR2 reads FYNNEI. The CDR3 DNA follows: TGTGCCAGCAGTGACGCCCCCCGCTGGGTCTACGAGCAGTACTTC. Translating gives CASSDAPRWVYEQYF.

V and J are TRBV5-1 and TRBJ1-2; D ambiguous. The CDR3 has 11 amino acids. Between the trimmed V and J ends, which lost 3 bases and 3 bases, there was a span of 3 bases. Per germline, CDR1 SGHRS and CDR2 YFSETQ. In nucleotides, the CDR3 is TGCGCCAGCAGCTGGGACTATGGCTACACCTTC. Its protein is CASSWDYGYTF.